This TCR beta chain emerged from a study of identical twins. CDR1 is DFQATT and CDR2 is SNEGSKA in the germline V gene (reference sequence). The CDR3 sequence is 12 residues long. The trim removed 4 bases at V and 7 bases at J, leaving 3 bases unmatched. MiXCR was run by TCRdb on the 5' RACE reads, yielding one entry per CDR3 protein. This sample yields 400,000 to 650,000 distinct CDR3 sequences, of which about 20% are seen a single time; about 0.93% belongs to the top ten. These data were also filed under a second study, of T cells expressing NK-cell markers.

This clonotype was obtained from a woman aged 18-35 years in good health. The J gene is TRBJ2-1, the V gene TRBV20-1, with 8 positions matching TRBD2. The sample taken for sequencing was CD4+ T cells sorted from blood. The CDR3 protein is CSAIASGNEQFF. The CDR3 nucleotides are TGCAGTGCTATCGCTAGCGGGAATGAGCAGTTCTTC.